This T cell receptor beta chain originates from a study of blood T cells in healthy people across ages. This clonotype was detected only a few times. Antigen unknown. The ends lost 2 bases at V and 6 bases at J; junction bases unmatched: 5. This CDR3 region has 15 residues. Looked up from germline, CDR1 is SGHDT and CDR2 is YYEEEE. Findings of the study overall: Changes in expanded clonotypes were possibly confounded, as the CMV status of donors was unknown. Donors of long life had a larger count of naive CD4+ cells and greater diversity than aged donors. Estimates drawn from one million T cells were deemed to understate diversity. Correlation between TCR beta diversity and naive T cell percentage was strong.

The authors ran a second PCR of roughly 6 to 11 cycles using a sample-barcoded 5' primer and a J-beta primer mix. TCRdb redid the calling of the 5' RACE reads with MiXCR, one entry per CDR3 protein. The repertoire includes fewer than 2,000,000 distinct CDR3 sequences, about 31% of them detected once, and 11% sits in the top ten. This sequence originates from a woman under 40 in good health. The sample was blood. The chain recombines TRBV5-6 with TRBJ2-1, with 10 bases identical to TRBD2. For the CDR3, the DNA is TGTGCCAGCAGCTTTCTAGCGGGGGTCGTCAATGAGCAGTTCTTC. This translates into CASSFLAGVVNEQFF. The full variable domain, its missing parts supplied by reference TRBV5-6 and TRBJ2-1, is DAGVTQSPTHLIKTRGQQVTLRCSPKSGHDTVSWYQQALGQGPQFIFQYYEEEERQRGNFPDRFSGHQFPNYSSELNVNALLLGDSALYLCASSFLAGVVNEQFFGPGTRLTVL.